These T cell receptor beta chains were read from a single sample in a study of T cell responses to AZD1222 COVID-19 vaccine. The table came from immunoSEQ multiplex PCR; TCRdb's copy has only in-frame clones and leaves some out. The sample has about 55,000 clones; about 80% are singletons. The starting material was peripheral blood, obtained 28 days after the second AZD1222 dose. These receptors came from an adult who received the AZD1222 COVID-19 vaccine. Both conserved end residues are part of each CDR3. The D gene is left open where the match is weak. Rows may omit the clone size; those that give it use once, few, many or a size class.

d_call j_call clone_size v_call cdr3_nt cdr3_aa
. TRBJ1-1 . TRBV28 TGTGCCAGCAGTCCCCTAGGGGGTTTCACTGAAGCTTTCTTT CASSPLGGFTEAFF
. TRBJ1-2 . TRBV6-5 TGTGCCAGCAGGCTGACACCGGACCGGGGCTACACCTTC CASRLTPDRGYTF
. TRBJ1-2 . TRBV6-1 TGTGCCAGCAGTGAACAGGGGAGGTGGGGCTACACCTTC CASSEQGRWGYTF
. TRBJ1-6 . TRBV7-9 TGTGCCAGCAGCGCCCAGGGACTTCTAAATTCACCCCTCCACTTT CASSAQGLLNSPLHF
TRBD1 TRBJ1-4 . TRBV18 TGTGCCAGCTCACGAACAGGGGCAACTAATGAAAAACTGTTTTTT CASSRTGATNEKLFF
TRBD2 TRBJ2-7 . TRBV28 TGTGCCAGCAGCCAAACTAGCGGGAGCTCCTACGAGCAGTACTTC CASSQTSGSSYEQYF
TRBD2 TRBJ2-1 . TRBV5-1 TGCGCCAGCAGCTTGGGTAGCGGGGTTACCTACAATGAGCAGTTCTTC CASSLGSGVTYNEQFF
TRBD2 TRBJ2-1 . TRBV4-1 TGCGCCAGCAGCCAAATAGGGGAGGGAGGGGATGAGCAGTTCTTC CASSQIGEGGDEQFF
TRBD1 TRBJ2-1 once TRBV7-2 TGTGCCAGCAGCCGCCCGGGACAGGGGCACCTTGGTGAGCAGTTCTTC CASSRPGQGHLGEQFF
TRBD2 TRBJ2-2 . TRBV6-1 TGTGCCAGCAGTGAAACACTAGCGGGGGCCGCGAACACCGGGGAGCTGTTTTTT CASSETLAGAANTGELFF
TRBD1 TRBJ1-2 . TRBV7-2 TGTGCCAGCACTTCCGGGACAGGCTATGGCTACACCTTC CASTSGTGYGYTF
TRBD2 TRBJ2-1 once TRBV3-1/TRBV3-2 TGTGCCAGCAGCCAAGGTGCGGGCGGGGGCAATGAGCAGTTCTTC CASSQGAGGGNEQFF
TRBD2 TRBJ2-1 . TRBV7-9 TGTGCCAGCAGCTTAGGAGCGGGGGGGCCGAATGAGCAGTTCTTC CASSLGAGGPNEQFF
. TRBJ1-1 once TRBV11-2 TGTGCCAGCAGCTTCGGGGGTGACACTGAAGCTTTCTTT CASSFGGDTEAFF
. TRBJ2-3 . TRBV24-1 TGTGCCACCAGTGATTTGGACCACACAGATACGCAGTATTTT CATSDLDHTDTQYF
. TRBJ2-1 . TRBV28 TGTGCCAGCAGTTTGCTGGGTGGAGAGCAGTTCTTC CASSLLGGEQFF
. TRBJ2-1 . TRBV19 TGTGCCAGTAGTCCCGATCGGGGAATCCCTAGGGATGAGCAGTTCTTC CASSPDRGIPRDEQFF
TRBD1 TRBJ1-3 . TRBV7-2 TGTGCCAGCAGCTCAGGACAGGGGGGGTCAAACACCATATATTTT CASSSGQGGSNTIYF
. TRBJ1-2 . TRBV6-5 TGTGCCAGCGGGGGGGGCAGACTGAACTATGGCTACACCTTC CASGGGRLNYGYTF
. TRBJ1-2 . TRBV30 TGTGCCTGGTTGGACGGTGTGGGGGGCTACACCTTC CAWLDGVGGYTF
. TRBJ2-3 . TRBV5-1 TGCGCCAGCAGCCCCGATCCCTTTTTAGGGGCAGATACGCAGTATTTT CASSPDPFLGADTQYF
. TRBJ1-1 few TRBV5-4 TGTGCCAGCAGCTGGCAAAGGAACACTGAAGCTTTCTTT CASSWQRNTEAFF
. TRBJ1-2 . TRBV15 TGTGCCACCCGCCGGCAGGGCGGCTATGGCTACACCTTC CATRRQGGYGYTF
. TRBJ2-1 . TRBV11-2 TGTGCCAGCAGCTTAGGGGGGCCGATTTCTACCTACAATGAGCAGTTCTTC CASSLGGPISTYNEQFF
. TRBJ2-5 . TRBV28 TGTGCCAGCAGCCAATCCTTCCAAGAGACCCAGTACTTC CASSQSFQETQYF
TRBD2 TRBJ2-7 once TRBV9 TGTGCCAGCAGCGACCGAGGGACTAGCGGGAGCAGGGAGCAGTACTTC CASSDRGTSGSREQYF
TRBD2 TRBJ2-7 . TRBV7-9 TGTGCCAGCAGCTTAGGAGGGACTAGCGGATACGAGCAGTACTTC CASSLGGTSGYEQYF
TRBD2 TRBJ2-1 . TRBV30 TGTGCCTGGAGTGGCGCGGGGGACAATGAGCAGTTCTTC CAWSGAGDNEQFF
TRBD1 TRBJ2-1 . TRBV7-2 TGTGCCAGCAGCCCAGGGGGTTTGGAGCAGTTCTTC CASSPGGLEQFF
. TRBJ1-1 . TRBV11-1 TGTGCCAGCAGCTACCGGGCCTCAGGGACTGAAGCTTTCTTT CASSYRASGTEAFF
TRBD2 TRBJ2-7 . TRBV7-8 TGTGCCAGCAGCTTAGGAGGTGCGGCGGGAGGGCCCTACGAGCAGTACTTC CASSLGGAAGGPYEQYF
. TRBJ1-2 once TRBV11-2 TGTGCCAGCGGCAACTATGGCTACACCTTC CASGNYGYTF
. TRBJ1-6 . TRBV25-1 TGTGCCAGCAGTGAATTGGAGGGGTCCAATTCACCCCTCCACTTT CASSELEGSNSPLHF
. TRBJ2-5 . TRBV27 TGTGCCAGCAGAGATTGGAGAAAGTGGGAGACCCAGTACTTC CASRDWRKWETQYF
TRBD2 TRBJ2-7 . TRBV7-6 TGTGCCAGCAGCTTAGACAGCGGGAGAGCCTACGAGCAGTACTTC CASSLDSGRAYEQYF
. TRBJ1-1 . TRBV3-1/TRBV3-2 TGTGCCAGCAGCCAGGCGACAGCGCGGGCGGCTTTCTTT CASSQATARAAFF
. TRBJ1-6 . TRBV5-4 TGTGCCAGCAGCTCGACGCATTCACCCCTCCACTTT CASSSTHSPLHF
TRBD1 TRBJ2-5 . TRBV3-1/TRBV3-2 TGTGCCAGCAGCAAAGGGGCCGGGACAGGGGAAGAGACCCAGTACTTC CASSKGAGTGEETQYF
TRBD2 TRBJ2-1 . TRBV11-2 TGTGCCAGCAGCTTAGGAACTAGCGGGAACAATGAGCAGTTCTTC CASSLGTSGNNEQFF
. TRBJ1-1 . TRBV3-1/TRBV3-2 TGTGCCAGCAGCCAAGTACCGGGATTCGCTAACAGTGGCGCTTTCTTT CASSQVPGFANSGAFF
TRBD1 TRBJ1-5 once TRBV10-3 TGTGCCATTGGACAGGGAGACAATCAGCCCCAGCATTTT CAIGQGDNQPQHF
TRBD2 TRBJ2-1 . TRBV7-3 TGTGCCAGCAGCTCCCCTAGCGGGATGGGCAACAATGAGCAGTTCTTC CASSSPSGMGNNEQFF
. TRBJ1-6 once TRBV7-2 TGTGCCAGCACCCCAAGACTCGCTGGGGGGAAACCCCTCCACTTT CASTPRLAGGKPLHF
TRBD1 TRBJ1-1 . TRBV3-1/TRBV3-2 TGTGCCAGCAGCCAAGATAAGGCGAGGACAGGTCGCACTGAAGCTTTCTTT CASSQDKARTGRTEAFF
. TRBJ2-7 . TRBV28 TGTGCCAGCAGTCTTCCCATCGGGGAGCGGGTCTACGAGCAGTACTTC CASSLPIGERVYEQYF
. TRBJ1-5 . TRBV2 TGTGCCAGCACAGGTGAATTCAATCAGCCCCAGCATTTT CASTGEFNQPQHF
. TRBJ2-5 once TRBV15 TGTGCCACCAGCAGAGATCGGGGCCCGGAGACCCAGTACTTC CATSRDRGPETQYF
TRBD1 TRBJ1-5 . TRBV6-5 TGTGCCAGCAGAGCCCGGGACAGGCAGCCCCAGCATTTT CASRARDRQPQHF
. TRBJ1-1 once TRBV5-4 TGTGCCAGCAGCTTGCTCGGCCTTAACACTGAAGCTTTCTTT CASSLLGLNTEAFF
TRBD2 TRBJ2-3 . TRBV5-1 TGCGCCAGCAGCTTCCCACTAGCGGGAGTTGATACGCAGTATTTT CASSFPLAGVDTQYF
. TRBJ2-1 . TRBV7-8 TGTGCCAGCAGCTTTAAAGGAACGTGGTACAATGAGCAGTTCTTC CASSFKGTWYNEQFF
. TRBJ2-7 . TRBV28 TGTGCCAGCAGTTTTACCGGGTTCTACGAGCAGTACTTC CASSFTGFYEQYF
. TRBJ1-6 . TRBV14 TGTGCCAGCAGCCAAGTGGAGGGGGCCCTCCACTTT CASSQVEGALHF